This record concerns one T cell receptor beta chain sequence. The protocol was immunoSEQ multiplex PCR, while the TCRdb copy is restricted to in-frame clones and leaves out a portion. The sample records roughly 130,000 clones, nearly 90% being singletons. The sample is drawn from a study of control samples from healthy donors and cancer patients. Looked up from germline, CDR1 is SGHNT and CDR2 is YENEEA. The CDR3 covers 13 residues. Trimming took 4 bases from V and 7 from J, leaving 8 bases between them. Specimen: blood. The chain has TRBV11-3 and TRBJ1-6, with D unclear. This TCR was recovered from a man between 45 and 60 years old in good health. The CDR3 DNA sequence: TGTGCCAGCAGCTGGCAGGAGAATTCACCCCTCCACTTT. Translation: CASSWQENSPLHF.